Below are 10 T cell receptor beta chains sequenced from a single sample in a study of T cells in Graves' hyperthyroidism and ophthalmopathy. RNA transcripts yielded amplified TCR beta CDR3 regions. The study used the HTBI primer set for a first-round RT-PCR of the TCR CDR3. TCRdb reprocessed the multiplex PCR reads with MiXCR, giving one entry per CDR3 protein. This table holds 540,000 or so distinct CDR3 sequences, 15% to 18% found once. The sequencing sample was made of blood. These receptor sequences come from a woman aged 30 to 39 with Graves' hyperthyroidism.

With respect to this clonotype: Without the conserved terminal phenylalanine or tryptophan, this CDR3 likely stems from a read error. For the CDR3, the DNA is TGTGCCAGCAGGGACAGGGGGTTCTACGAGCAGTACCTC. It specifies CASRDRGFYEQYL. J is TRBJ2-7 and V is TRBV6-4; TRBD1 matches 10 bases. CDR1 MRHNA and CDR2 SNTAGT come from the germline V gene. Trimming removed 6 bases from V and 3 bases from J; junction bases left unmatched: 2. The CDR3 runs to 13 residues.

This clonotype was counted ten times or more. The CDR3 reads CASSLVQDSSGANVLTF. The CDR3 nucleotides read TGCGCCAGCAGCTTGGTTCAGGATAGCTCTGGGGCCAACGTCCTGACTTTC. This chain links TRBV5-1 with TRBJ2-6; unclear D gene. Germline V gene lookup returns CDR1 SGHRS and CDR2 YFSETQ. CDR3 length equals 17 residues. V was trimmed by 0 bases and J by 0 bases, leaving 10 bases between them.

Of note for this clonotype: This may come from a read error, since a much larger clone is one base off. The chain is built from TRBV7-3 and TRBJ2-3, with D maybe TRBD2 (6 bases). Germline V gives CDR1 SGHTA, CDR2 FQGTGA. Trimming took off 2 bases at V and 6 bases at J, with 15 bases between the two ends. This CDR3 comprises 15 residues. The CDR3 protein is CASSLGAGIRDTQYF. CDR3 nucleotide sequence: TGTGCCAGCAGCTTAGGTGCGGGAATACGGGATACGCAGTATTTT.

The sample holds many counts of this clonotype. At one of its ends the junction is not consistent with the germline gene, which may arise from a read error. The chain recombines TRBV30 with TRBJ2-2; no firm D call. The germline V gene has CDR1 GTSNPN and CDR2 SVGIG (reference sequence). The CDR3 is made up of 15 amino acids. The CDR3 bases are TGTGCCTGGAGCCCCCAACTTGGGAACGCCGGGGAGCTGTTTTTT. Amino acids: CAWSPQLGNAGELFF.

This clonotype came up a few times. With a much larger clone just one base away, this may be a read error. This chain connects TRBV6-9 to TRBJ2-1; the match to TRBD2 covers 9 bases. CDR3 length: 18 residues. CDR1 and CDR2 from the germline V gene are MNHGY and SVAAGI. The trim removed 4 bases at V and 4 bases at J, leaving 14 bases unmatched. CDR3 DNA sequence: TGTGCCAGCAGTTCTCCCCGCGGGAGGGGGAAAACGTACAATGAGCAGTTCTTC. Translated: CASSSPRGRGKTYNEQFF.

The chain uses TRBV7-9 and TRBJ2-2; 7 nucleotides line up with TRBD2. Losses at the gene ends were 3 bases for V and 3 bases for J; bases not matched to a gene: 4. The CDR3 is made up of 15 amino acids. Per germline, CDR1 SEHNR and CDR2 FQNEAQ (reference sequence). This CDR3 reads CASSFQAGYTGELFF. CDR3 coding DNA: TGTGCCAGCAGCTTTCAAGCGGGGTACACCGGGGAGCTGTTTTTT.

The rearrangement joins TRBV28 to TRBJ1-1; the D gene is possibly TRBD1 (5 bases). This CDR3 comprises 14 residues. Germline V gives CDR1 MDHEN, CDR2 SYDVKM. Deletions cut 6 bases from V and 1 base from J, with 12 bases between. CDR3 protein: CASSAGGGNTEAFF. CDR3 DNA sequence: TGTGCCAGCAGCGCTGGGGGAGGGAACACTGAAGCTTTCTTT.

This clonotype came up many times. The chain links TRBV6-1 to TRBJ1-6; D uncertain. The V and J ends lost 5 bases and 9 bases respectively, with 17 bases between them. This CDR3 has 15 residues. Germline lookup yields CDR1 MNHNS and CDR2 SASEGT. For the CDR3, the DNA is TGTGCCAGCAGTTCAACGGTGGCGGGAGGTTCACCCCTCCACTTT. This translates into CASSSTVAGGSPLHF.

This clonotype was detected ten times or more. The gene calls are TRBV30 and TRBJ1-1, with a weak D call TRBD1 (6 bases). Germline V CDR1 and CDR2: GTSNPN, SVGIG (reference sequence). Trimming pared 3 bases from V and 0 bases from J, leaving 14 bases between. This CDR3 contains 15 residues. The CDR3 sequence: CAWREGRGMNTEAFF. DNA of the CDR3: TGTGCCTGGAGAGAGGGGAGGGGGATGAACACTGAAGCTTTCTTT.

As regards this clonotype: This may come from a read error, since a much larger clone is one base off. This chain joins TRBV5-1 and TRBJ1-5; tentatively, D is TRBD1 (5 bases). CDR3 length: 15 amino acids. V shed 3 bases and J shed 4 bases, with 14 bases lying between them. Germline V gene sequence: CDR1 SGHRS, CDR2 YFSETQ. The CDR3 sequence is CASSSGDGPNQPQHF. The CDR3 DNA sequence: TGCGCCAGCAGCTCGGGGGACGGCCCTAATCAGCCCCAGCATTTT.